Each of the 22 T cell receptor beta chains below was sequenced from the same sample in a study of cytomegalovirus exposure and HLA in healthy donors. The primer mix had 60 Vbeta and 13 Jbeta primers. The assay was immunoSEQ multiplex PCR, and TCRdb's table has in-frame clones only and misses some. This table holds around 130,000 clones, just over 70% found once. The specimen was PBMCs. These receptors originate from an older woman in good health and CMV-seropositive.

In regard to this clone: The sample contains more than one DNA sequence encoding this CDR3. The chain carries TRBV18 and TRBJ1-2; D is uncertain. Germline CDR1 reads KGHSH; CDR2 reads LQKENI. V dropped 2 bases and J dropped 4 bases, with 8 bases sitting between them. The CDR3 runs to 13 residues. The CDR3 DNA sequence: TGTGCCAGCTCACCAAGAGAGGGCTATGGCTACACCTTC. Translation gives CASSPREGYGYTF.

This clone was seen a few times. V usage is TRBV2 and J usage is TRBJ2-1; D gene unclear. Germline CDR1 SNHLY, CDR2 FYNNEI. V lost 4 bases to trimming and J lost 3 bases, with 10 bases between them. The CDR3 is 14 residues long. Written as DNA, the CDR3 is TGTGCCAGCAGTGCTCGACTCTTCTACAATGAGCAGTTCTTC. Encoded protein: CASSARLFYNEQFF.

The chain carries TRBV5-1 and TRBJ1-2; the match to TRBD1 covers 8 bases. J lost 5 bases, V lost 2 bases, and 17 bases had no gene match. The CDR3 covers 18 residues. Germline V gene sequence: CDR1 SGHRS, CDR2 YFSETQ. CDR3 sequence (DNA): TGCGCCAGCAGCTTTATTTCAGGGGGCCAAATGAGCGGTTATGGCTACACCTTC. Residues: CASSFISGGQMSGYGYTF.

The rearrangement uses TRBV25-1 and TRBJ2-2; D ambiguous. Trimming pared 3 bases from V and 5 bases from J, leaving 10 bases between. Germline V gives CDR1 MGHDK, CDR2 SYGVNS. The length of the CDR3 is 14 residues. CDR3 in amino acids: CASSDPRYTGELFF. The CDR3 nucleotides read TGTGCCAGCAGTGATCCGCGCTATACCGGGGAGCTGTTTTTT.

V usage is TRBV5-4 and J usage is TRBJ2-2; tentative D call: TRBD2 (5 bases). Germline V gene lookup returns CDR1 SGHNT and CDR2 YYREEE (reference sequence). The V and J ends lost 1 base and 7 bases respectively, with 8 bases between them. This CDR3 comprises 13 residues. The CDR3 nucleotides are TGTGCCAGCAGCTTGAATGCGGGCGGGGAGCTGTTTTTT. Amino acid sequence: CASSLNAGGELFF.

This sequence joins TRBV4-1 and TRBJ2-1, with D possibly TRBD2 on 7 matching bases. Germline V gene sequence: CDR1 MGHRA, CDR2 YSYEKL. V was shortened by 4 bases and J by 5 bases, with 18 bases between the two germline ends. The CDR3 is 16 residues long. DNA for the CDR3: TGCGCCAGCAGCCGAACCTGGGGGGGGGCCCACAATGAGCAGTTCTTC. This gives the protein CASSRTWGGAHNEQFF.

The V call is TRBV28, the J call TRBJ1-2; D not certain. The CDR3 spans 12 residues. Germline-derived CDR1 and CDR2 are MDHEN and SYDVKM. With 5 bases removed from V and 5 bases from J, the gap between germline ends came to 9 bases. The CDR3 DNA follows: TGTGCCAGCAGTGGCCGTTCATATGGCTACACCTTC. Amino acids: CASSGRSYGYTF.

The chain has TRBV29-1 and TRBJ1-6, with D perhaps TRBD1 (6 bases). Germline-derived CDR1 and CDR2 are SQVTM and ANQGSEA. This CDR3 is 14 amino acids long. Trimming took off 4 bases at V and 6 bases at J, with 13 bases between the two ends. The CDR3 nucleotides read TGCAGCGTTGCTTCAGGGGACCTTAATTCACCCCTCCACTTT. Translated, it gives CSVASGDLNSPLHF.

V is TRBV20-1 and J is TRBJ2-5, with D tentatively TRBD1 (5 bases). The CDR3 spans 10 residues. The V end lost 6 bases, the J end lost 5 bases, and 7 bases lay between the germline ends. Germline assignment: CDR1 DFQATT and CDR2 SNEGSKA (reference sequence). The CDR3 is CSAGQETQYF. The CDR3 nucleotides are TGCAGTGCGGGGCAGGAGACCCAGTACTTC.

This clone was detected a few times. The chain uses TRBV12-5 and TRBJ1-1; D is unclear. This CDR3 spans 13 amino acids. Trimming took 5 bases from V and 2 from J, leaving 9 bases between them. CDR1 and CDR2 (germline): LGHNT, FRNRAP. CDR3 bases: TGTGCTAGTGGTCCATCGGTAAACACTGAAGCTTTCTTT. Protein product: CASGPSVNTEAFF.

This chain links TRBV11-2 with TRBJ1-1; D not certain. Germline CDR1 is SGHAT and CDR2 is FQNNGV. V was cut by 1 base and J by 9 bases, with 15 bases left in between. This CDR3 contains 14 residues. This CDR3 reads CASSLALFSEKAFF. As DNA, the CDR3 is TGTGCCAGCAGCTTAGCCCTATTTTCGGAGAAAGCTTTCTTT.

The rearrangement links TRBV5-1 to TRBJ2-1; D perhaps matches TRBD2 (5 bases). The CDR3 runs 17 residues. Germline V gene sequence: CDR1 SGHRS, CDR2 YFSETQ. V lost 1 base to trimming and J lost 6 bases, with 20 bases between them. CDR3 DNA: TGCGCCAGCAGCTTGAGGGTTATAGACGCTCGGGGCAATGAGCAGTTCTTC. Translated, it gives CASSLRVIDARGNEQFF. The variable domain in full, completed from reference TRBV5-1 and TRBJ2-1, reads KAGVTQTPRYLIKTRGQQVTLSCSPISGHRSVSWYQQTPGQGLQFLFEYFSETQRNKGNFPGRFSGRQFSNSRSEMNVSTLELGDSALYLCASSLRVIDARGNEQFFGPGTRLTVL.

The rearrangement joins TRBV27 to TRBJ2-5; tentatively, D is TRBD1 (6 bases). Germline CDR1 and CDR2: MNHEY and SMNVEV (reference sequence). The CDR3 consists of 16 residues. Trimming stripped 5 bases from V and 3 bases from J, with 19 bases between. CDR3 sequence (DNA): TGTGCCAGCAGTCCGCTACTGACAGGAGTGAAAGAGACCCAGTACTTC. This codes for CASSPLLTGVKETQYF.

This clone was seen only a few times. The gene calls are TRBV6-4 and TRBJ1-1; 7 bases agree with TRBD1. The CDR3 has 13 residues. The ends lost 5 bases at V and 3 bases at J; junction bases unmatched: 3. CDR1 and CDR2 (germline): MRHNA, SNTAGT. The DNA of the CDR3 is TGTGCCAGCAGTCCACAGGGGTACACTGAAGCTTTCTTT. Its protein product is CASSPQGYTEAFF.

The chain employs TRBV19 and TRBJ1-3; no clear D. The CDR3 runs 11 residues. Germline V lookup: CDR1 LNHDA, CDR2 SQIVND (reference sequence). Trimming cost V 7 bases and J 3 bases, with 4 bases left between them. This CDR3 is CASTGGNTIYF. The CDR3 bases are TGTGCCAGTACCGGTGGAAACACCATATATTTT. The full variable domain, completed using reference TRBV19 and TRBJ1-3, is DGGITQSPKYLFRKEGQNVTLSCEQNLNHDAMYWYRQDPGQGLRLIYYSQIVNDFQKGDIAEGYSVSREKKESFPLTVTSAQKNPTAFYLCASTGGNTIYFGEGSWLTVV.

The chain links TRBV6-5 to TRBJ1-6; no reliable D call. The V gene's germline CDR1 is MNHEY and CDR2 SVGAGI. V lost 6 bases and J lost 7, with 13 bases in between. This CDR3 is built from 14 residues. The DNA for the CDR3 is TGTGCCAGCAGACCTCCGGGTTTCAATTCACCCCTCCACTTT. This codes for CASRPPGFNSPLHF.

The chain carries TRBV7-3 and TRBJ2-5, with 8 bases aligning to TRBD1. There are 14 residues in the CDR3. V shed 4 bases, J shed 5 bases, and the junction held 6 bases outside the gene matches. Germline CDR1 is SGHTA and CDR2 is FQGTGA. In nucleotides, the CDR3 is TGTGCCAGCAGCTCGTCGGGACAGGTGGAGACCCAGTACTTC. Its protein product is CASSSSGQVETQYF.

The chain links TRBV19 to TRBJ2-3, with 7 bases that match TRBD1. Germline CDR1 reads LNHDA; CDR2 reads SQIVND (reference sequence). The CDR3 consists of 13 residues. The trim removed 8 bases at V and 3 bases at J, leaving 5 bases unmatched. The CDR3, as DNA: TGTGCCAGTGGGGGACAGCCTACAGATACGCAGTATTTT. Translation gives CASGGQPTDTQYF.

The chain has TRBV6-1 and TRBJ1-1; D call uncertain. The CDR3 loop spans 13 amino acids. Trimming took off 6 bases at V and 4 bases at J, with 12 bases between the two ends. Germline V CDR1 and CDR2: MNHNS, SASEGT. DNA for the CDR3: TGTGCCAGCAGCGACCAGCGGTCCACTGAAGCTTTCTTT. This translates into CASSDQRSTEAFF.

The chain carries TRBV5-1 and TRBJ2-2; 7 nucleotides line up with TRBD2. V was clipped by 4 bases and J by 4 bases; unmatched bases: 10. The CDR3 spans 16 residues. Germline V gives CDR1 SGHRS, CDR2 YFSETQ. The CDR3 DNA follows: TGCGCCAGCAGCACCGCTCAGGGAGGGAGCACCGGGGAGCTGTTTTTT. Protein sequence: CASSTAQGGSTGELFF.

The genes are TRBV20-1 and TRBJ1-1; D may be TRBD1 (6 bases). Germline V gene sequence: CDR1 DFQATT, CDR2 SNEGSKA (reference sequence). The CDR3 is 11 amino acids. V lost 4 bases and J lost 5, with 8 bases in between. In nucleotides, the CDR3 is TGCAGTGCTAATCAGGGGACTGAAGCTTTCTTT. Protein sequence: CSANQGTEAFF.

The sample holds one count of this clone. The J gene is TRBJ2-1, the V gene TRBV5-1; the match to TRBD1 covers 7 bases. Unmatched junction bases numbered 4, after V lost 0 bases and J lost 4 bases. This CDR3 region has 15 residues. Germline V gene lookup returns CDR1 SGHRS and CDR2 YFSETQ. CDR3 protein: CASSLVRDRYNEQFF. As DNA, the CDR3 is TGCGCCAGCAGCTTGGTCCGGGACAGATACAATGAGCAGTTCTTC. The variable domain in full, with the rest retrieved from reference TRBV5-1 and TRBJ2-1, is KAGVTQTPRYLIKTRGQQVTLSCSPISGHRSVSWYQQTPGQGLQFLFEYFSETQRNKGNFPGRFSGRQFSNSRSEMNVSTLELGDSALYLCASSLVRDRYNEQFFGPGTRLTVL.